Listed below are T cell receptor beta chains from one sample, sequenced in a study of blood T cell repertoires in COVID-19. The repertoire was sequenced with immunoSEQ multiplex PCR; TCRdb's copy has only in-frame clones and lacks some. The data contain roughly 250,000 clones, about 80% of them singletons. Material for sequencing was peripheral blood. The receptors were sampled from an elderly woman with acute or convalescent COVID-19. The CDR3 runs from the conserved cysteine through the conserved F or W.

cdr3_length j_call v_call cdr3_aa
12 TRBJ1-4 TRBV28 CASSLSDEKLFF
16 TRBJ2-1 TRBV6-1 CASSEVAALAGNEQFF
19 TRBJ2-3 TRBV4-1 CASSQDKLAGLSSTDTQYF
15 TRBJ1-5 TRBV4-1 CASSTRDLGNQPQHF
13 TRBJ1-6 TRBV7-2 CASSWQGSSPLHF
15 TRBJ2-7 TRBV25-1 CASSPPGGPYLEQYF
17 TRBJ2-3 TRBV28 CASSTQGQPTSTDTQYF
14 TRBJ1-2 TRBV19 CASRSPRERNGYTF
14 TRBJ1-5 TRBV28 CASSPGGSDQPQHF
14 TRBJ1-2 TRBV3-1/TRBV3-2 CASSAQGANYGYTF
14 TRBJ1-5 TRBV2 CASSDRQGNQPQHF
13 TRBJ2-5 TRBV5-1 CASSPQGWETQYF
15 TRBJ2-7 TRBV2 CASSAGTGFMAEQYF
16 TRBJ2-7 TRBV15 CATSRSRQGTGYEQYF
14 TRBJ2-5 TRBV19 CASSSGQGGQTQYF
14 TRBJ1-3 TRBV30 CAWSYDSSGNTIYF
16 TRBJ2-1 TRBV6-6 CASSFPGLALNNEQFF
16 TRBJ1-1 TRBV9 CASSPRQGLSNTEAFF
14 TRBJ1-3 TRBV3-1/TRBV3-2 CASSTTGARNTIYF
15 TRBJ2-7 TRBV5-1 CASSLDSGGTYEQYF
13 TRBJ2-7 TRBV7-8 CASSLVVAREQYF
17 TRBJ2-1 TRBV9 CASSVGFGLAGNNEQFF
16 TRBJ1-5 TRBV5-1 CASSLWPVTSNQPQHF
15 TRBJ2-1 TRBV5-5 CASSLLAGIYNEQFF
15 TRBJ1-3 TRBV28 CASSSAAFSGNTIYF
12 TRBJ1-2 TRBV2 CASTGVYYGYTF
18 TRBJ1-5 TRBV4-1 CASSQDVQGVGDGQPQHF
15 TRBJ2-1 TRBV5-1 CASSLTVGARNEQFF
12 TRBJ1-1 TRBV4-1 CASSAGTPGAFF
17 TRBJ2-2 TRBV10-3 CAISEGTAPGGGGELFF
18 TRBJ1-1 TRBV30 CAWSVLRATREQNTEAFF
12 TRBJ1-4 TRBV6-5 CASRQGNEKLFF
16 TRBJ2-1 TRBV24-1 CATSDRDRGGGNEQFF
16 TRBJ2-2 TRBV24-1 CATSDFRGDHTGELFF
15 TRBJ1-1 TRBV28 CASRQQGQGNTEAFF
15 TRBJ1-3 TRBV2 CASSDQGARGNTIYF
13 TRBJ2-1 TRBV6-5 CASRTGTSKEQFF
14 TRBJ2-7 TRBV4-1 CASSHSPDSYEQYF
14 TRBJ1-1 TRBV30 CAWSWGGPGTEAFF
15 TRBJ1-6 TRBV27 CASSAGTAINSPLHF
13 TRBJ1-2 TRBV6-6 CASSYRQGYGYTF
17 TRBJ1-3 TRBV15 CATSRGGTGVSGNTIYF
14 TRBJ1-5 TRBV6-6 CASSRTGEYQPQHF
16 TRBJ1-2 TRBV7-9 CASSLARTVGNYGYTF
16 TRBJ2-1 TRBV18 CASSPRGDTTYNEQFF
17 TRBJ2-2 TRBV4-1 CASSLKIQGAQTGELFF